The rows below give T cell receptor beta chains drawn from one sample of a study of graft-versus-host responses after intestinal transplantation. Assay used: immunoSEQ multiplex PCR; TCRdb lists only in-frame clones, some missing. The table includes 55,000 to 75,000 clones, approximately 84% detected once. These receptors have no identified antigens. Sequenced material: unstimulated CD4+ T cells sorted from spleen or lymph node cells, taken before transplant. The receptor set was obtained from a human donor who was the organ donor for an intestinal transplant. The CDR3 runs from the conserved cysteine through the conserved F or W. The order of the fields is J gene, V gene, clone size, D gene, CDR3 DNA, CDR3 protein. The D gene is left open where the match is weak. Size is omitted from some rows. Given values are once, few, many or a class for expanded clones.

TRBJ2-3 TRBV29-1 NA TRBD2 TGCAGCGCCGGAGCGGGGGGGCGTACAGATACGCAGTATTTT CSAGAGGRTDTQYF
TRBJ2-1 TRBV7-6 NA NA TGTGCCAGCAGCTTACGGACACCAAGCTCCTACAATGAGCAGTTCTTC CASSLRTPSSYNEQFF
TRBJ1-6 TRBV19 NA NA TGTGCCAGTAGTATAGATCCCGACAGCCGATCACCCCTCCACTTT CASSIDPDSRSPLHF
TRBJ1-1 TRBV9 NA NA TGTGCCAGCAGCGTCCAGGGTGCGACTGAAGCTTTCTTT CASSVQGATEAFF
TRBJ1-2 TRBV5-1 NA NA TGCGCCAGCAGCTTGGCAGGGGTTGAGAACTATGGCTACACCTTC CASSLAGVENYGYTF
TRBJ1-1 TRBV27 NA NA TGTGCCAGCAGTTCGAGGAGGAACACTGAAGCTTTCTTT CASSSRRNTEAFF
TRBJ2-3 TRBV6-5 NA TRBD2 TGTGCCAGCAGTTACCCAGGTAGCGGGAGGAAGTATTTT CASSYPGSGRKYF
TRBJ1-2 TRBV5-1 NA TRBD1 TGCGCCAGCAGCTTGGGACAGGGAATCCATGGCTACACCTTC CASSLGQGIHGYTF
TRBJ1-5 TRBV6-4 NA TRBD1 TGTGCCAGCAGTGAAAGGGACAGGGTGAAATATAGCAATCAGCCCCAGCATTTT CASSERDRVKYSNQPQHF
TRBJ2-1 TRBV6-9 NA TRBD2 TGTGCCAGCAGTTATCGACTAGCGGGGTACAATGAGCAGTTCTTC CASSYRLAGYNEQFF
TRBJ1-5 TRBV7-9 NA NA TGTGCCAGCAATATTATGAGCAGGCTCGGCAATCAGCCCCAGCATTTT CASNIMSRLGNQPQHF
TRBJ2-1 TRBV5-4 NA TRBD1 TGTGCCAGCAGCATACCGGGACAGGGTGCCAATGAGCAGTTCTTC CASSIPGQGANEQFF
TRBJ2-3 TRBV5-1 NA NA TGCGCCAGCAGCTTAGGAGCCCCAGATACGCAGTATTTT CASSLGAPDTQYF
TRBJ1-1 TRBV7-9 few TRBD1 TGTGCCAGCTCAACTAGGGGGACAGCGGGTAAAGCTTTCTTT CASSTRGTAGKAFF
TRBJ2-1 TRBV5-6 once NA TGTGCCAGCAGCTCCACGCGGGCGGGGTTCTTTTTCAATGAGCAGTTCTTC CASSSTRAGFFFNEQFF
TRBJ2-5 TRBV5-5 NA NA TGTGCCAGCAGCTTGTACCCGGGACACGACAAAGAGACCCAGTACTTC CASSLYPGHDKETQYF
TRBJ2-1 TRBV27 NA TRBD2 TGTGCCAGCACAACTAGCGGGGGAGCCTCCCTTGGCAATGAGCAGTTCTTC CASTTSGGASLGNEQFF
TRBJ2-5 TRBV6-5 once TRBD2 TGTGCCAGCAGTTTAAGCGGGGCCTACCAAGAGACCCAGTACTTC CASSLSGAYQETQYF
TRBJ2-5 TRBV5-1 once TRBD2 TGCGCCAGCAGCTTGGCAGCGGGGGCGGGAGAGACCCAGTACTTC CASSLAAGAGETQYF
TRBJ1-1 TRBV6-5 NA NA TGTGCCAGCAGGGGGCAGACTGAAGCTTTCTTT CASRGQTEAFF
TRBJ1-2 TRBV27 NA TRBD1 TGTGCCAGCAGGACAGGGACAGGGAACTATGGCTACACCTTC CASRTGTGNYGYTF
TRBJ2-1 TRBV5-6 NA TRBD2 TGTGCCAGCAGCTTGGCCCTACTAGCGGGGGAGGGCAATGAGCAGTTCTTC CASSLALLAGEGNEQFF
TRBJ1-5 TRBV30 NA NA TGTGCCTGGAGTAGAGGTCTGAATAGCAATCAGCCCCAGCATTTT CAWSRGLNSNQPQHF
TRBJ2-5 TRBV7-3 NA NA TGTGCCAGCAGCTTATTTGGCAGCCAAGAGACCCAGTACTTC CASSLFGSQETQYF
TRBJ2-3 TRBV6-1 once TRBD2 TGTGCCAGCAGTGAAGATATCGGGGGGAGCACAGATACGCAGTATTTT CASSEDIGGSTDTQYF
TRBJ2-2 TRBV6-4 NA NA TGTGCCAGCAACGGGGGCACCGGGGAGCTGTTTTTT CASNGGTGELFF
TRBJ2-5 TRBV9 NA TRBD1 TGTGCCAGCAGCGGTGCCGGGACAGGGTCGGGGGGAAGTGATGAGACCCAGTACTTC CASSGAGTGSGGSDETQYF
TRBJ2-2 TRBV11-2 NA TRBD1 TGTGCCAGCAGCTTAGGTCAGGGGGCTTTCACCGGGGAGCTGTTTTTT CASSLGQGAFTGELFF
TRBJ2-3 TRBV28 NA NA TGTGCCAGCAGTTTCTTACAGGGTAAAGATACGCAGTATTTT CASSFLQGKDTQYF
TRBJ2-2 TRBV4-1 NA NA TGCGCCAGCAGCCCGAGAAGCCGTCAGAACACCGGGGAGCTGTTTTTT CASSPRSRQNTGELFF
TRBJ1-5 TRBV7-2 NA NA TGTGCCAGCAGCCCCGGGATACGTCAGCCCCAGCATTTT CASSPGIRQPQHF
TRBJ1-3 TRBV9 NA NA TGTGCCAGCAGCCCACTGGGGAGGGCCGGCTCTGGAAACACCATATATTTT CASSPLGRAGSGNTIYF
TRBJ2-2 TRBV9 NA TRBD2 TGTGCCAGCAGCGGATCGGGGGGTACCACCGGGGAGCTGTTTTTT CASSGSGGTTGELFF
TRBJ2-2 TRBV5-1 NA NA TGCGCCAGCATGGGACCCGCGGGGTTCACCGGGGAGCTGTTTTTT CASMGPAGFTGELFF
TRBJ1-2 TRBV4-2 NA NA TGTGCCAGCAGCCAAGAATTACAGGGCAACTATGGCTACACCTTC CASSQELQGNYGYTF
TRBJ2-1 TRBV11-3 once NA TGTGCCAGCAGCTTACAGTACAATGAGCAGTTCTTC CASSLQYNEQFF
TRBJ2-2 TRBV28 NA TRBD2 TGTGCCAGCAGTCTCTTCAAAGGACTAGGCAGTAGCGGGGAGCTGTTTTTT CASSLFKGLGSSGELFF
TRBJ1-4 TRBV7-2 few NA TGTGCCAGCAGCTATCGAGGGGGAGGGACTAATGAAAAACTGTTTTTT CASSYRGGGTNEKLFF
TRBJ2-3 TRBV6-1 NA NA TGTGCCAGCAGGCTCTTGGGCTTTACAGATACGCAGTATTTT CASRLLGFTDTQYF
TRBJ2-2 TRBV4-2 NA TRBD1 TGTGCCAGCAGCCTCGGGACAGGGAACGCCGGGGAGCTGTTTTTT CASSLGTGNAGELFF
TRBJ1-5 TRBV6-6 NA NA TGTGCCAGCAGCCGAGGCGGGGGTGGCAATCAGCCCCAGCATTTT CASSRGGGGNQPQHF
TRBJ2-3 TRBV4-1 few NA TGCGCCAGCAGCCAAGATTGGGACTTGGGCACAGATACGCAGTATTTT CASSQDWDLGTDTQYF
TRBJ1-6 TRBV15 NA TRBD1 TGTGCCACCAGCAGAGGTTTATCCCGGGACAGTCTCAATTCACCCCTCCACTTT CATSRGLSRDSLNSPLHF
TRBJ2-6 TRBV19 NA TRBD1 TGTGCCAGTAGAGGTGGGACAGGGGGCGCGGGTTCCGGGGCCAACGTCCTGACTTTC CASRGGTGGAGSGANVLTF
TRBJ1-2 TRBV2 NA TRBD1 TGTGCCAGCAGCGTGACAGGGGTTGACTATGGCTACACCTTC CASSVTGVDYGYTF
TRBJ1-6 TRBV5-1 few NA TGCGCCAGCACGCCAGGGGATAATTCACCCCTCCACTTT CASTPGDNSPLHF
TRBJ2-1 TRBV7-9 NA NA TGTGCTGCTTCAGGTTTGCATGAGCAGTTCTTC CAASGLHEQFF
TRBJ1-2 TRBV6-1 NA NA TGTGCCACCGGACTCACGCTAATCAGTGGCTACACCTTC CATGLTLISGYTF
TRBJ2-1 TRBV6-4 NA NA TGTGCCAGCAGCCGACGACTTAGTAATGAGCAGTTCTTC CASSRRLSNEQFF
TRBJ2-2 TRBV30 NA NA TGCGCCTGGAGTCCCCGGGGGGAGCTGTTTTTT CAWSPRGELFF
TRBJ2-3 TRBV7-6 NA TRBD2 TGTGCCAGCGCCCCGGGGGGGAGGACAGATACGCAGTATTTT CASAPGGRTDTQYF
TRBJ1-2 TRBV30 NA TRBD1 TGTGCCCGCCGGGACAGGGATTGGAGAGGGGGCTACACCTTC CARRDRDWRGGYTF
TRBJ1-2 TRBV15 once NA TGTGCCACCAGAGGAGGGCCCTATGGCTACACCTTC CATRGGPYGYTF
TRBJ1-4 TRBV4-1 NA TRBD1 TGCGCCAGCAGCCAGGATAGACAGGGGGCAACTAATGAAAAACTGTTTTTT CASSQDRQGATNEKLFF
TRBJ2-2 TRBV9 NA TRBD2 TGTGCCAGCAGCGCCAAACGGGGGGGCCGGGACACCGGGGAGCTGTTTTTT CASSAKRGGRDTGELFF